This entry concerns a single T cell receptor (beta chain). Its antigen is not identified. The data were obtained in a study of OX40 agonist ivuxolimab in advanced cancers. Study-wide context: An agonistic human IgG2 monoclonal antibody against OX40 (CD134) was given. Intravenous ivuxolimab at 0.01 to 10 mg/kg was given to patients every 2 weeks.

Study conclusions and caveats: Researchers report that CD8+ T cells had, on average, more expanded clones than CD4+.

Method: immunoSEQ multiplex PCR; TCRdb's copy keeps in-frame clones and lacks some. Of tens of thousands of clones in the sample, around 81% are singletons; the top ten hold roughly 6.5%. Germline V lookup: CDR1 SQVTM, CDR2 ANQGSEA. The CDR3 is made up of 13 amino acids. Between the trimmed V and J ends, which lost 0 bases and 1 base, there was a span of 6 bases. Patients were ruled out by autoimmune disease history or systemic immunosuppression. The sequence derives from an adult with an advanced solid tumor such as melanoma, head and neck, liver or kidney cancer. The chain employs TRBV29-1 and TRBJ1-1; D is undetermined. The input for sequencing was CD4+ or CD8+ T cells sorted from blood, taken in a trial of the OX40 agonist ivuxolimab. CDR3 region: CSVEDQPNTEAFF. As DNA, the CDR3 is TGCAGCGTTGAAGATCAGCCGAACACTGAAGCTTTCTTT.